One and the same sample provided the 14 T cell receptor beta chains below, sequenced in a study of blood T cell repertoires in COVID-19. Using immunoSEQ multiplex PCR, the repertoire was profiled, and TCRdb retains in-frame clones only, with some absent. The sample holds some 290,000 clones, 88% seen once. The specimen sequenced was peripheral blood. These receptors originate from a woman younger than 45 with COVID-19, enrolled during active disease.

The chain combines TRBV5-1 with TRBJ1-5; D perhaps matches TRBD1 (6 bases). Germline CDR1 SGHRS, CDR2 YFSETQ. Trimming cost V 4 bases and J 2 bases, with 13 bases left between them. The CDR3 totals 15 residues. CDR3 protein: CASSVNPGGNQPQHF. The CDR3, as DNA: TGCGCCAGCAGCGTAAACCCAGGGGGCAATCAGCCCCAGCATTTT.

CDR3 amino acids: CASSSSGRLYEQYF. The CDR3 bases are TGTGCCAGCAGCTCCTCTGGTAGACTTTACGAGCAGTACTTC. This chain joins TRBV7-3 and TRBJ2-7; D ambiguous. Germline-derived CDR1 and CDR2 are SGHTA and FQGTGA. V lost 4 bases and J lost 4, with 14 bases in between. The CDR3 is made up of 14 amino acids.

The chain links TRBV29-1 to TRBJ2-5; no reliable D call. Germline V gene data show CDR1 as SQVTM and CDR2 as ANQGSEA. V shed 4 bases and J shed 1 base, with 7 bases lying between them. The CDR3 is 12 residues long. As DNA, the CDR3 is TGCAGCGTTGCATGGGCCCAAGAGACCCAGTACTTC. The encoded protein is CSVAWAQETQYF.

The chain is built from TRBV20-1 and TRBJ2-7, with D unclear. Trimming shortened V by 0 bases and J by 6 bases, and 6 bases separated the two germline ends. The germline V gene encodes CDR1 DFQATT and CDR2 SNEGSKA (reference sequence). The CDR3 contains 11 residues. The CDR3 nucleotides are TGCAGTGCTAGAGAGACTGGCGAGCAGTACTTC. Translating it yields CSARETGEQYF.

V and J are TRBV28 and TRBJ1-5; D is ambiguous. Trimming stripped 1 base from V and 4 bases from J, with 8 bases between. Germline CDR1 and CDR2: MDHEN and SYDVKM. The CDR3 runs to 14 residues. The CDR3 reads CASSLSPGNQPQHF. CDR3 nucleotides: TGTGCCAGCAGTTTATCGCCCGGTAATCAGCCCCAGCATTTT.

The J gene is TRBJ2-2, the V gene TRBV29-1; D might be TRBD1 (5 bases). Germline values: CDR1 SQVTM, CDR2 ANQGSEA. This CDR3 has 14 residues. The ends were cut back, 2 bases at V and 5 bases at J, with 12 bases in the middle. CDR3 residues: CSVESPYRTGELFF. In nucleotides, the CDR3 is TGCAGCGTTGAATCACCATACAGGACCGGGGAGCTGTTTTTT.

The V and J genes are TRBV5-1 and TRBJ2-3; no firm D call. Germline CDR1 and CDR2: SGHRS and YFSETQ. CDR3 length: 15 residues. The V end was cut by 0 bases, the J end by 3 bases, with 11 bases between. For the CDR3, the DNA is TGCGCCAGCAGCTTGGAAGAGATCTTAACAGATACGCAGTATTTT. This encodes CASSLEEILTDTQYF.

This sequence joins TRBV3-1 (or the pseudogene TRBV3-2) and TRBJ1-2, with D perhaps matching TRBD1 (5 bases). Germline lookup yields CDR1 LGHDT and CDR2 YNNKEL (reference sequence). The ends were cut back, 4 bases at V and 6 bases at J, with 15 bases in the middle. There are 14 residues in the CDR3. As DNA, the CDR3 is TGTGCCAGCAGCCCTTTCCAGGGTACGCATGGCTACACCTTC. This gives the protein CASSPFQGTHGYTF.

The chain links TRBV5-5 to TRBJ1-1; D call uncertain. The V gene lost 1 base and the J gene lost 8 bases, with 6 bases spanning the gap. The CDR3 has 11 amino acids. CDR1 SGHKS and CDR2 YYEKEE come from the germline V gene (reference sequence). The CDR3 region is CASSLTLEAFF. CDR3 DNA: TGTGCCAGCAGCTTGACCCTAGAAGCTTTCTTT.

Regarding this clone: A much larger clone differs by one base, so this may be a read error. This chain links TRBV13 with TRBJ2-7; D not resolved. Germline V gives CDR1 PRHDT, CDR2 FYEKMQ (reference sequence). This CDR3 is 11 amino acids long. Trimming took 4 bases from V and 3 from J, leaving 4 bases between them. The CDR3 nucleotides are TGTGCCAGCAGCTCAGACTACGAGCAGTACTTC. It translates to CASSSDYEQYF.

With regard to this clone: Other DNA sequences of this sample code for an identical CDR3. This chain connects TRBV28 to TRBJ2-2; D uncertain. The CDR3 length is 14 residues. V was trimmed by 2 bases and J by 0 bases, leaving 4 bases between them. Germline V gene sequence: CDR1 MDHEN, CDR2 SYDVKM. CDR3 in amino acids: CASSLGSNTGELFF. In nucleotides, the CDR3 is TGTGCCAGCAGTTTAGGCTCGAACACCGGGGAGCTGTTTTTT. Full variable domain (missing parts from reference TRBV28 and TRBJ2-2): DVKVTQSSRYLVKRTGEKVFLECVQDMDHENMFWYRQDPGLGLRLIYFSYDVKMKEKGDIPEGYSVSREKKERFSLILESASTNQTSMYLCASSLGSNTGELFFGEGSRLTVL.

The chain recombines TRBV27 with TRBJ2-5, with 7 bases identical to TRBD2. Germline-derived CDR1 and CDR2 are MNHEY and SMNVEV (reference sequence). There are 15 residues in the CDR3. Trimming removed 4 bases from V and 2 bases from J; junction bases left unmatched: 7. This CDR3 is CASSSAGVEQETQYF. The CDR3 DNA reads TGTGCCAGCAGTTCGGCGGGAGTTGAACAAGAGACCCAGTACTTC.

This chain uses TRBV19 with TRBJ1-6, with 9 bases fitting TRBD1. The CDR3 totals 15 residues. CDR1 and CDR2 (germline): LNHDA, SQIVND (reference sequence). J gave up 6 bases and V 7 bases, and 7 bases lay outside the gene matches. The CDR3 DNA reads TGTGCCAGTAACACAGGGGGCAGTGGTAATTCACCCCTCCACTTT. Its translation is CASNTGGSGNSPLHF.

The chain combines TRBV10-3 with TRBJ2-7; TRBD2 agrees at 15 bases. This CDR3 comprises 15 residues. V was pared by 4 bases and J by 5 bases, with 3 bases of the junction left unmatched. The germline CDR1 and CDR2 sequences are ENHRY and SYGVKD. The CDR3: CAISVGLAGGDEQYF. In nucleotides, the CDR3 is TGTGCCATCAGTGTGGGACTAGCGGGAGGTGACGAGCAGTACTTC.